These T cell receptor beta chains were read from a single sample in a study of CD8 T cells in ankylosing spondylitis. TCRdb ran MiXCR on the 5' RACE reads and lists one entry per CDR3 protein. The data hold about 800,000 distinct CDR3 sequences, with 10% to 15% observed a single time. Sequencing was done on a sample of blood, either unsorted or a sorted T cell fraction (not recorded which). These receptors came from a male donor with ankylosing spondylitis. The CDR3 runs from the conserved cysteine through the conserved F or W. The D gene is left open where the match is weak. Size tells how often a clone was seen (once, few, many) or the class of an expanded clone, and some rows leave it out.

V,J,size,D,CDR3,DNA
TRBV6-2/TRBV6-3,TRBJ2-7,many,TRBD1,CASSQSFPGTGDEQYF,TGTGCCAGCAGTCAATCCTTCCCCGGGACAGGGGACGAGCAGTACTTC
TRBV7-2,TRBJ2-7,few,TRBD2,CASSLRAGTSVPYEQYF,TGTGCCAGCAGCTTACGGGCAGGGACTAGCGTCCCCTACGAGCAGTACTTC
TRBV20-1,TRBJ1-2,.,.,CSAMRRGYTF,TGCAGTGCTATGAGGCGTGGCTACACCTTC
TRBV4-3,TRBJ2-3,few,TRBD1,CASSHQFSGQGPDTQYF,TGCGCCAGCAGCCATCAGTTCTCGGGACAGGGCCCAGATACGCAGTATTTT
TRBV20-1,TRBJ2-2,.,TRBD2,CSARTSGSSTGELFF,TGCAGTGCTAGGACTAGCGGGTCTAGCACCGGGGAGCTGTTTTTT
TRBV20-1,TRBJ2-5,many,.,CSARDPLLGETQYF,TGCAGTGCTAGAGATCCCCTTTTGGGGGAGACCCAGTACTTC
TRBV9,TRBJ2-1,few,.,CASSPIVQGEQFF,TGTGCCAGCAGCCCAATAGTACAGGGCGAGCAGTTCTTC
TRBV7-9,TRBJ2-2,few,.,CASSSLSGNTGELFF,TGTGCCAGCAGCTCATTAAGCGGGAACACCGGGGAGCTGTTTTTT
TRBV12-3/TRBV12-4,TRBJ2-1,many,.,CASSFVRELLVNEQFF,TGTGCCAGCAGTTTTGTCAGGGAACTTCTAGTAAATGAGCAGTTCTTC
TRBV20-1,TRBJ2-7,.,.,CSAGTLSIYEQYF,TGCAGTGCAGGGACACTATCCATCTACGAGCAGTACTTC
TRBV7-2,TRBJ2-3,few,.,CASSWGAEVDTQYF,TGTGCCAGCAGCTGGGGGGCGGAGGTAGATACGCAGTATTTT
TRBV6-5,TRBJ2-4,few,.,CASSYSGVGFGKNIQYF,TGTGCCAGCAGTTACTCGGGCGTCGGGTTCGGCAAAAACATTCAGTACTTC
TRBV20-1,TRBJ1-5,few,.,CSAPFPSNQPQHF,TGCAGTGCCCCTTTCCCCAGCAATCAGCCCCAGCATTTT
TRBV7-2,TRBJ1-5,.,TRBD1,CASSRKTGGDQPQHF,TGTGCCAGCAGCAGGAAGACAGGGGGAGACCAGCCCCAGCATTTT
TRBV11-3,TRBJ2-3,few,.,CASTLNADTQYF,TGTGCCAGCACCCTCAACGCAGATACGCAGTATTTT